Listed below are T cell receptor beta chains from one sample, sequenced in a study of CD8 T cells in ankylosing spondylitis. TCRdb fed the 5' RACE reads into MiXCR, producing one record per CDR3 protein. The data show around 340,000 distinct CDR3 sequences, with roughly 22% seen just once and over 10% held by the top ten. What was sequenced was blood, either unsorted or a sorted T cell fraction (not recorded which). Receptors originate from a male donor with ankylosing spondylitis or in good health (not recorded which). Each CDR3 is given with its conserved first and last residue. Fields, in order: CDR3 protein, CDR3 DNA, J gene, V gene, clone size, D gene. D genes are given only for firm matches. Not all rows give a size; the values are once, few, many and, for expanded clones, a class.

cdr3_aa: CASTSTRGGEQFF
cdr3_nt: TGTGCCAGCACCTCAACGAGGGGCGGGGAGCAGTTCTTC
j_call: TRBJ2-1
v_call: TRBV5-5
clone_size: few
d_call: -

cdr3_aa: CSVATVSGANVLTF
cdr3_nt: TGCAGCGTTGCTACGGTCTCTGGGGCCAACGTCCTGACTTTC
j_call: TRBJ2-6
v_call: TRBV29-1
clone_size: -
d_call: -

cdr3_aa: CASSSGGAETQYF
cdr3_nt: TGTGCCAGCAGTTCGGGGGGGGCAGAGACCCAGTACTTC
j_call: TRBJ2-5
v_call: TRBV27
clone_size: many
d_call: TRBD2

cdr3_aa: CASSLDAGLETQYF
cdr3_nt: TGTGCCAGCAGCTTAGATGCCGGGCTCGAGACCCAGTACTTC
j_call: TRBJ2-5
v_call: TRBV11-2
clone_size: few
d_call: -

cdr3_aa: CSARSGGYEQYF
cdr3_nt: TGCAGTGCTAGATCAGGTGGCTACGAGCAGTACTTC
j_call: TRBJ2-7
v_call: TRBV20-1
clone_size: many
d_call: -

cdr3_aa: CASTPQRGNSPLHF
cdr3_nt: TGTGCCAGTACCCCGCAGAGGGGCAATTCACCCCTCCACTTT
j_call: TRBJ1-6
v_call: TRBV28
clone_size: few
d_call: -

cdr3_aa: CASSRMGGDVEQYF
cdr3_nt: TGTGCCAGCAGCCGGATGGGCGGGGATGTCGAGCAGTACTTC
j_call: TRBJ2-7
v_call: TRBV7-9
clone_size: few
d_call: -

cdr3_aa: CASSFTGGSATGELFF
cdr3_nt: TGTGCCAGCAGCTTTACAGGGGGCTCGGCCACCGGGGAGCTGTTTTTT
j_call: TRBJ2-2
v_call: TRBV7-9
clone_size: -
d_call: TRBD1

cdr3_aa: CSVDVQGASEQYF
cdr3_nt: TGCAGCGTTGATGTACAGGGGGCTAGCGAGCAGTACTTC
j_call: TRBJ2-7
v_call: TRBV29-1
clone_size: few
d_call: TRBD1

cdr3_aa: CSVLSGPDDEQFF
cdr3_nt: TGCAGCGTCCTTAGCGGGCCCGATGATGAGCAGTTCTTC
j_call: TRBJ2-1
v_call: TRBV29-1
clone_size: few
d_call: TRBD2

cdr3_aa: CASSWEWAYGELFF
cdr3_nt: TGTGCCAGCAGTTGGGAGTGGGCGTACGGGGAGCTGTTTTTT
j_call: TRBJ2-2
v_call: TRBV27
clone_size: -
d_call: -

cdr3_aa: CASSFSQASGDEQYF
cdr3_nt: TGTGCCAGCAGTTTTTCCCAGGCCTCAGGGGACGAGCAGTACTTC
j_call: TRBJ2-7
v_call: TRBV12-3/TRBV12-4
clone_size: -
d_call: -

cdr3_aa: CASSPGGRPTITYEQYF
cdr3_nt: TGCGCCAGCAGCCCGGGCGGACGGCCAACCATTACCTACGAGCAGTACTTC
j_call: TRBJ2-7
v_call: TRBV4-1
clone_size: -
d_call: -

cdr3_aa: CASSLTGLSAEAFF
cdr3_nt: TGTGCCAGCAGCCTGACAGGGCTAAGCGCTGAAGCTTTCTTT
j_call: TRBJ1-1
v_call: TRBV27
clone_size: -
d_call: TRBD1